This TCR beta chain was recorded in a study of cytotoxic CD8 clonotypes in ibrutinib-treated CLL (dated by TCRdb to about 2021). Background on the whole study: In this cohort, about 16 patients were treatment-naive and ten to twelve were relapsed/refractory, while some 17 had unmutated IGHV. Partial responses were observed in 24 patients and complete responses in 2; after a median follow-up of roughly 72 months, remission was maintained in approximately 14 patients and progression was observed in approximately twelve. Samples at response were collected after a median of roughly 13 months of treatment, with a range of roughly 6 to 36 months. On average, each sample yielded roughly 250,000 productive templates and tens of thousands of productive rearrangements. Longitudinal samples were obtainable from about 30% of the 86 participants in the trial. Cryopreserved peripheral blood mononuclear cells were obtained before treatment, at response, and at either sustained remission or disease progression. Every sample from remission and from progressive disease was obtained while the patients were still on ibrutinib.

Each clonotype received, on average, 10x coverage in deep resolution sequencing performed on a MiSeq, where the target depth lay between 1 in 1 million and 1 in 200,000 T cells. The immunoSEQ hsTCRB Kit was used to generate TCR beta libraries. The paper's data handling went like this. Data were analyzed with ImmunoSEQ Data Assistant and ImmunoSEQ Analyzer, with V, D and J genes assigned per IMGT definitions. Clonality, which ranges from 0 to 1, was calculated as one minus the normalized Shannon entropy of productive rearrangement frequencies. Only overrepresented clonotypes making up at least 0.05% of the repertoire of each patient were included in the public clonotype analysis. Repertoires from around 13 age-matched healthy donors in immuneACCESS were used as clonality controls. TCRdb's version of the immuneACCESS table is confined to in-frame rearrangements and falls short of the full clone set. An unresolved V gene accounts for under half of the shortfall where checked; the remainder is of unknown origin. The V and J calls and clone size come from that table; D and trimming were worked out from the DNA. The sample data list approximately 160,000 clones, and about 88% of these were observed just once. Clones ranked in the top ten supply about 3% of the sample.

Reading from cysteine to phenylalanine, the CDR3 counts 15 amino acids. Here the CDR3 DNA is all that survives: 45 bases in frame from base 1. The germline V and J ends show losses of 6 bases and 1 base respectively, and no gene match explains 5 bases of the junction. For CDR1 and CDR2, the germline V gene lists SGDLS and YYNGEE. Concerning this clone itself: The antigen it binds to is not known. Base qualities are not recorded, but no much larger clone differs from it by a single base.

Study-wide conclusions, independent of this receptor: Lymph node repertoires were not examined, and the timing of sampling was not matched between patients in sustained remission and those whose disease progressed. An increase in clonality was observed at ibrutinib response, with clonality remaining stable during sustained remission and falling back toward baseline at progression. At baseline, clonality was higher than in age-matched healthy donors and showed a strong correlation with circulating CD8+ T-cell counts. Public clonotypes were rare and either shrank or stayed stable during treatment, and the rise in clonality at ibrutinib response reflected expansion of private clonotypes.

Taken with the paper, the label for time point translates to: progressive disease on ibrutinib. For TCR beta library preparation, about 2 micrograms of genomic DNA were extracted from the cryopreserved PBMCs. Longitudinal blood samples from CLL patients on ibrutinib monotherapy were analyzed using high-throughput TCR beta sequencing. The patients were enrolled in a single-center, open-label phase 2 trial of ibrutinib monotherapy. Recombination linked TRBV9 to TRBJ2-1; TRBD1 matches 9 bases in the middle. The source is a human donor with chronic lymphocytic leukemia. The sample in question was PBMCs, obtained at disease progression, from a patient treated with ibrutinib. The CDR3 protein: CASKAGTGSYNEQFF. The nucleotide sequence is TGTGCCAGCAAGGCCGGGACAGGGTCCTACAATGAGCAGTTCTTC.